What follows are 11 T cell receptor beta chains derived from one specimen sequenced in a study of monozygotic twins with inflammatory bowel disease. Following a re-call of the 5' RACE reads, TCRdb has one entry per CDR3 protein and lacks DNA. The sample is made up of some 150,000 distinct CDR3 sequences, and the top ten hold roughly 1.2% of it. Material: blood. The receptor set was obtained from a human donor with ulcerative colitis or Crohn's disease, or a healthy co-twin of an affected twin (not recorded which).

The chain couples TRBV12-3 or TRBV12-4 to TRBJ1-1; TCRdb's D call of TRBD1 is untestable without DNA. This CDR3 contains 15 residues. The CDR3 loop is CASSLEARGNTEAFF.

This rearrangement joins TRBV5-1 to TRBJ2-7. Germline V gene sequence: CDR1 SGHRS, CDR2 YFSETQ. The CDR3 contains 12 residues. The CDR3 region is CASTSSSYEQYF.

J is TRBJ1-4 and V is TRBV2. CDR3 length equals 13 residues. Germline loops: CDR1 SNHLY, CDR2 FYNNEI. The CDR3 protein is CASSVGRGEKLFF.

The rearrangement uses TRBV24-1 and TRBJ2-5; TCRdb outputs TRBD1, but without DNA this stays unchecked. The CDR3 length is 16 residues. The germline gives CDR1 KGHDR, CDR2 SFDVKD. The CDR3: CATSAEAWTGLETQYF.

This sequence joins TRBV4-3 and TRBJ1-6. The V gene's germline CDR1 is LGHNA and CDR2 YSLEER. The CDR3 contains 14 residues. The CDR3 is CASSQGHLDSPLHF.

CDR3: CASGGTGASNEQFF. The V call is TRBV5-1, the J call TRBJ2-1; TCRdb calls TRBD1, which cannot be checked without DNA. There are 14 residues in the CDR3. Germline V gene lookup returns CDR1 SGHRS and CDR2 YFSETQ. Full variable domain (outside the CDR3, taken from reference TRBV5-1 and TRBJ2-1): KAGVTQTPRYLIKTRGQQVTLSCSPISGHRSVSWYQQTPGQGLQFLFEYFSETQRNKGNFPGRFSGRQFSNSRSEMNVSTLELGDSALYLCASGGTGASNEQFFGPGTRLTVL.

The chain combines TRBV5-1 with TRBJ1-1; TCRdb proposes TRBD1, but this gene call is untestable without DNA. The CDR3 is 16 residues long. Per germline, CDR1 SGHRS and CDR2 YFSETQ. This CDR3 is CASSVTGGAERAEAFF.

The chain recombines TRBV7-9 with TRBJ2-7; lacking DNA, the TRBD2 call made by TCRdb goes unchecked. Germline V gene sequence: CDR1 SEHNR, CDR2 FQNEAQ (reference sequence). This CDR3 has 13 residues. CDR3 protein: CASSFEGWAEQYF.

The chain is built from TRBV6-5 and TRBJ2-7; TCRdb proposes TRBD1, but this gene call is untestable without DNA. The germline CDR1 and CDR2 sequences are MNHEY and SVGAGI. The CDR3 spans 16 residues. The CDR3 reads CASSYRTAGTHYEQYF.

The rearrangement links TRBV29-1 to TRBJ2-3; TCRdb selects TRBD2, and the lack of DNA leaves this call unchecked. Germline loops: CDR1 SQVTM, CDR2 ANQGSEA. CDR3 length: 15 amino acids. CDR3 sequence: CSVEDSSGHTDTQYF.

This chain's CDR3 is CASSLSIHEQFF. The gene calls are TRBV5-1 and TRBJ2-1. CDR3 length equals 12 residues. Per the germline V gene, CDR1 is SGHRS and CDR2 is YFSETQ.